A selection of T cell receptor beta chains follows, all from one sample in a study of T cell clusters in autoimmune cytopenias. TCRdb re-called the multiplex PCR reads and gives one entry per CDR3 protein, without DNA. Its clone listing holds 2,800 or so distinct CDR3 sequences. What was sequenced was peripheral blood. The receptors here all came from a human donor with an autoimmune cytopenia or autoimmune hepatitis (not recorded which). CDR3s include the opening cysteine and the closing phenylalanine or tryptophan. Each record gives: V gene, J gene, clone size, CDR3 protein. For some rows the clone size is stated as once, few or many, or as a class when expanded; others skip it.

>TRBV20-1|TRBJ1-5|NA
CSARADIQPQHF
>TRBV20-1|TRBJ2-1|NA
CSAHSGTSGGNNEQFF
>TRBV4-3|TRBJ2-1|medium-sized
CASSQPHSSGGADEQFF
>TRBV12-3/TRBV12-4|TRBJ2-3|medium-sized
CASSFGDARTDTQYF
>TRBV6-2/TRBV6-3|TRBJ1-2|medium-sized
CASSPDGSISYGYTF
>TRBV29-1|TRBJ2-1|large
CSGRRQGFNEQFF
>TRBV4-3|TRBJ2-3|medium-sized
CASSQVQRQSTDTQYF
>TRBV27|TRBJ2-3|medium-sized
CASSPRGSSTDTQYF
>TRBV6-5|TRBJ2-1|large
CASSIQGASGEQFF
>TRBV29-1|TRBJ2-7|large
CSASGEPNYEQYF
>TRBV29-1|TRBJ2-7|large
CSVRTSVYEQYF
>TRBV30|TRBJ1-6|medium-sized
CAWTFPRASYSPLHF
>TRBV15|TRBJ2-3|medium-sized
CATSRDTSGTDTQYF
>TRBV30|TRBJ1-1|medium-sized
CAWSVGGGGRVEAFF
>TRBV6-5|TRBJ2-5|medium-sized
CASSDIGGGAETQYF
>TRBV6-2/TRBV6-3|TRBJ2-7|medium-sized
CASSYGLEGYEQYF
>TRBV4-1|TRBJ2-1|NA
CASSRWTGDHNEQFF
>TRBV30|TRBJ2-3|medium-sized
CAWSFDLSTDTQYF
>TRBV5-6|TRBJ1-1|medium-sized
CASSSPRAGLMNTEAFF
>TRBV7-9|TRBJ2-1|medium-sized
CASSSTGTSIDEQFF
>TRBV7-9|TRBJ2-3|medium-sized
CASSLAEAADTQYF
>TRBV14|TRBJ2-7|medium-sized
CASSQVYEQYF
>TRBV6-2/TRBV6-3|TRBJ2-2|medium-sized
CASNSGGPYSGELFF
>TRBV4-3|TRBJ2-3|NA
CASSQDPPTSGVHTDTQYF
>TRBV27|TRBJ2-5|medium-sized
CASSLRGRETQYF
>TRBV2|TRBJ1-2|NA
CASRGDETPHGYTF
>TRBV24-1|TRBJ1-1|medium-sized
CATSEGQGTEAFF
>TRBV12-3/TRBV12-4|TRBJ2-2|medium-sized
CASSKRGGSTGELFF
>TRBV10-3|TRBJ2-1|medium-sized
CAISETLEQFF
>TRBV5-6|TRBJ1-1|medium-sized
CASSPIKQDMNTEAFF
>TRBV6-1|TRBJ2-3|medium-sized
CASSEARQTDTQYF
>TRBV4-3|TRBJ1-2|medium-sized
CASSPQGGGYGYTF
>TRBV5-1|TRBJ2-3|NA
CASTAQDTQYF
>TRBV2|TRBJ2-1|NA
CASRHRLNNEQFF
>TRBV4-3|TRBJ1-6|medium-sized
CASSQSISYNSPLHF
>TRBV6-1|TRBJ2-4|NA
CASSLNGQGVF
>TRBV2|TRBJ1-2|NA
CASSGGGGNYGYTF
>TRBV4-3|TRBJ2-1|medium-sized
CASSHDLLAGGNEQFF
>TRBV11-2|TRBJ1-1|NA
CASSPDRGRTEAFF
>TRBV30|TRBJ2-5|medium-sized
CAWSVGQGTKETQYF
>TRBV12-3/TRBV12-4|TRBJ1-5|medium-sized
CASSLGSRGNQPQHF
>TRBV25-1|TRBJ2-1|NA
CASSEFRGTIEQFF
>TRBV12-3/TRBV12-4|TRBJ1-2|medium-sized
CASSARGGGYTF
>TRBV7-6|TRBJ1-1|medium-sized
CASSSQWGDTEAFF
>TRBV7-9|TRBJ1-4|NA
CASRSTGGRANEKLFF
>TRBV5-6|TRBJ2-7|large
CASSSGTGIPEQYF
>TRBV5-4|TRBJ2-7|medium-sized
CASSYLAGGPYEQYF
>TRBV4-3|TRBJ2-3|NA
CASSPRLRAGGSSTDTQYF
>TRBV6-5|TRBJ1-4|large
CASSRADEKLFF
>TRBV7-2|TRBJ2-3|NA
CASSLDGTGTTDTQYF
>TRBV7-2|TRBJ2-1|medium-sized
CASSSTSGPYNEQFF
>TRBV27|TRBJ1-5|medium-sized
CASSPDQFQPQHF
>TRBV7-2|TRBJ1-2|medium-sized
CASKAGGALDYGYTF
>TRBV27|TRBJ1-4|medium-sized
CASSFRATTNEKLFF
>TRBV11-2|TRBJ2-1|medium-sized
CASSLETGVLNEQFF
>TRBV29-1|TRBJ2-1|large
CSVSETGNNEQFF
>TRBV7-2|TRBJ2-2|medium-sized
CASSLGGLARSTGELFF